These T cell receptor beta chains were read from a single sample in a study of cytomegalovirus exposure and HLA in healthy donors. Sequencing used immunoSEQ multiplex PCR; TCRdb keeps in-frame clones, though not all of them. The sample holds about 130,000 clones, about 85% seen once. The specimen was PBMCs. These receptors came from a young woman in good health and CMV-seropositive. Each CDR3 is given with its conserved first and last residue. D genes are given only for firm matches. Clone size is not always given. Where it is, it says once, few, many or a class for expanded clones.

TRBJ2-2	TRBD2	TRBV7-6	.	TGTGCCAGCAGCCTTTTAGCGGGAGGGCCCGGCACCGGGGAGCTGTTTTTT	CASSLLAGGPGTGELFF
TRBJ2-7	.	TRBV11-2	.	TGTGCCAGCAGCTCCCGGTCGTCCTACGAGCAGTACTTC	CASSSRSSYEQYF
TRBJ1-1	.	TRBV5-1	.	TGCGCCAGCAGCTATGGACGGGGAGGGGACACTGAAGCTTTCTTT	CASSYGRGGDTEAFF
TRBJ1-1	.	TRBV29-1	.	TGCAGCGTTCAGCGGGCGGTGATGAACACTGAAGCTTTCTTT	CSVQRAVMNTEAFF
TRBJ2-7	.	TRBV6-5	.	TGTGCCAGCAGTCACGGGTCCTACGAGCAGTACTTC	CASSHGSYEQYF
TRBJ1-1	TRBD1	TRBV19	.	TGTGCCAGTAGTAATCAGGGGGTGAACACTGAAGCTTTCTTT	CASSNQGVNTEAFF
TRBJ2-1	TRBD1	TRBV5-6	.	TGTGCCAGCAGCTTGGGGCAGGGGGCCAATGAGCAGTTCTTC	CASSLGQGANEQFF
TRBJ2-1	TRBD1	TRBV27	.	TGTGCCAGCAGTCTAGACAGGGTTCCCTCCTACAATGAGCAGTTCTTC	CASSLDRVPSYNEQFF
TRBJ1-1	.	TRBV19	.	TGTGCCAGTAGTATTCTCCAGGGCACTGAAGCTTTCTTT	CASSILQGTEAFF
TRBJ1-2	.	TRBV5-6	.	TGTGCCAGCAGCTTGGCGTCGCCCAGAGACTTTAACTATGGCTACACCTTC	CASSLASPRDFNYGYTF
TRBJ1-2	TRBD1	TRBV28	.	TGTGCCAGCAGTTCGACAGGGGGCGATCCCCTATTCTATGGCTACACCTTC	CASSSTGGDPLFYGYTF
TRBJ1-1	.	TRBV13	.	TGTGCCAGCAGCTTCGCCGGGTCCAACACTGAAGCTTTCTTT	CASSFAGSNTEAFF
TRBJ2-1	TRBD2	TRBV7-8	once	TGTGCCAGCAGACCCGGACTAGCGGGGAGCTCCTACAATGAGCAGTTCTTC	CASRPGLAGSSYNEQFF
TRBJ2-2	.	TRBV10-3	.	TGTGCCATCAGTGTCCCCTACGGAGCGGAAAACACCGGGGAGCTGTTTTTT	CAISVPYGAENTGELFF
TRBJ2-7	.	TRBV4-1	few	TGCGCCAGCAGCCAAGAGAGGCAGGTAGGGCAGGGTGGCTACGAGCAGTACTTC	CASSQERQVGQGGYEQYF
TRBJ2-2	TRBD2	TRBV5-1	.	TGCGCCAGCAGCACGAGGACTAGCGGGAGTACCGGGGAGCTGTTTTTT	CASSTRTSGSTGELFF
TRBJ2-7	.	TRBV18	.	TGTGCCAGCTCCCTCCCATGGGGGGAGGAGCAGTACTTC	CASSLPWGEEQYF
TRBJ2-1	TRBD1	TRBV7-3	.	TGTGCCAGCAGCTCACAGGGGGCTTCCTACAATGAGCAGTTCTTC	CASSSQGASYNEQFF
TRBJ1-4	.	TRBV7-9	.	TGTGCCAGCAGCAACAGGGTAGGGGGTGAAAAACTGTTTTTT	CASSNRVGGEKLFF
TRBJ1-3	TRBD1	TRBV9	.	TGTGCCAGCAGCGTAAGCCGGACAGGGGCTGGAAACACCATATATTTT	CASSVSRTGAGNTIYF
TRBJ1-1	.	TRBV11-2	.	TGTGCCAGCACCAACTCACGTGCTGAAGCTTTCTTT	CASTNSRAEAFF
TRBJ2-6	.	TRBV11-2	once	TGTGCCAGCAGCTTAATTCGGGACTCTTTCTCTGGGGCCAACGTCCTGACTTTC	CASSLIRDSFSGANVLTF
TRBJ2-7	.	TRBV18	.	TGTGCCAGCTCACCCCAGGACACCCACTACGAGCAGTACTTC	CASSPQDTHYEQYF
TRBJ2-1	TRBD2	TRBV5-1	.	TGCGCCAGCAGCTTGAGGGAGGGATTTTACAATGAGCAGTTCTTC	CASSLREGFYNEQFF
TRBJ2-1	TRBD2	TRBV29-1	.	TGCAGCGTTGGACATGAGGTAGCGGGAAAAAATGAGCAGTTCTTC	CSVGHEVAGKNEQFF
TRBJ1-5	.	TRBV19	.	TGTGCCAGTAGTATGAGAAGTCCCGATCAGCCCCAGCATTTT	CASSMRSPDQPQHF
TRBJ1-1	TRBD1	TRBV4-1	.	TGCGCCAGCAGCCAAGTCCCGGGACAGGGGAGGGCTGAAGCTTTCTTT	CASSQVPGQGRAEAFF
TRBJ1-2	.	TRBV28	.	TGTGCCAGCAGTCCTACAGGGCCCTATGGCTACACCTTC	CASSPTGPYGYTF
TRBJ1-1	TRBD1	TRBV30	.	TGTGCCTGGGCTCGGACAGGAGCTTCGAACACTGAAGCTTTCTTT	CAWARTGASNTEAFF
TRBJ1-5	.	TRBV10-3	.	TGTGCCATCAGTTTAGGACTAGACAATCAGCCCCAGCATTTT	CAISLGLDNQPQHF
TRBJ1-6	TRBD1	TRBV28	.	TGTGCCAGCATCGAGACAGGGAGCTCCTATAATTCACCCCTCCACTTT	CASIETGSSYNSPLHF
TRBJ2-1	.	TRBV6-5	.	TGTGCCAGCAGAACTCGGGTTCTCTCCTACAATGAGCAGTTCTTC	CASRTRVLSYNEQFF
TRBJ1-4	.	TRBV4-2	.	TGTGCCAGCACCGACGCGGGGACTGTAAGTGAAAAACTGTTTTTT	CASTDAGTVSEKLFF
TRBJ2-5	TRBD1	TRBV5-1	.	TGCGCCAGCAGCTTGGATTCAGGGGGCTTTGGAGAGACCCAGTACTTC	CASSLDSGGFGETQYF
TRBJ1-2	.	TRBV25-1	.	TGTGCCAGCAGTGAATACGAAACAGGGAGGGATATAGGAGGCTACACCTTC	CASSEYETGRDIGGYTF
TRBJ1-3	.	TRBV5-1	.	TGCGCCAGCAGGGAGGCCAGCTCTGGAAACACCATATATTTT	CASREASSGNTIYF
TRBJ2-2	.	TRBV30	.	TGTGCCTGGAGAGGACAGTTCACCGGGGAGCTGTTTTTT	CAWRGQFTGELFF
TRBJ1-2	TRBD1	TRBV11-2	.	TGTGCCAGCAGCCCGGGACAGGGGGCGATGAACTATGGCTACACCTTC	CASSPGQGAMNYGYTF
TRBJ1-1	.	TRBV7-9	once	TGTGCCAGCAGCCCAGGGGCCCTGAACACTGAAGCTTTCTTT	CASSPGALNTEAFF
TRBJ2-3	.	TRBV27	.	TGTGCCAGCAGCCCCCGACTAGGGTCAGATACGCAGTATTTT	CASSPRLGSDTQYF
TRBJ2-7	.	TRBV11-3	.	TGTGCCAGCAGCTCTCGTGCAAACTTT	CASSSRANF
TRBJ2-1	TRBD2	TRBV25-1	.	TGTGCCAGCAGTAAGGGGACGCTAGCGGGGGGCGGGAATGAGCAGTTCTTC	CASSKGTLAGGGNEQFF
TRBJ2-3	.	TRBV5-1	.	TGCGCCAGCAGCTTGGCCGTGGGGGGGCCAGATACGCAGTATTTT	CASSLAVGGPDTQYF
TRBJ1-5	.	TRBV28	.	TGTGCCAGCAGTTTGCCGCCTGGAGGAGGTAACAGTCAGCCCCAGCATTTT	CASSLPPGGGNSQPQHF
TRBJ2-1	.	TRBV5-1	.	TGCGCCAGCAGCTTGGACCAGGGCTCCTACAATGAGCAGTTCTTC	CASSLDQGSYNEQFF
TRBJ2-7	TRBD2	TRBV7-2	few	TGTGCCAGCAGCCTTTCGGGACTAGCGTGGGACGAGCAGTACTTC	CASSLSGLAWDEQYF
TRBJ1-2	TRBD1	TRBV7-9	.	TGTGCCAGCAGCTTAGCTGAGACAGGGACTAACTATGGCTACACCTTC	CASSLAETGTNYGYTF
TRBJ2-7	.	TRBV29-1	.	TGCAGCGTTGCGGACTCCACCTACGAGCAGTACTTC	CSVADSTYEQYF
TRBJ2-1	TRBD2	TRBV6-1	.	TGTGCCAGCAGCGGCCGGGACCCCGCGGGGGGGGAGCAGTTCTTC	CASSGRDPAGGEQFF
TRBJ2-2	.	TRBV2	.	TGTGCCAGCAATGGCCCCAGCGACACCGGGGAGCTGTTTTTT	CASNGPSDTGELFF
TRBJ2-3	TRBD1	TRBV29-1	once	TGCAGCGTTGAAGGGACAGGGGGCCGGACAGATACGCAGTATTTT	CSVEGTGGRTDTQYF
TRBJ1-1	.	TRBV4-1	.	TGCGCCACCAAGGGACTGGACCTTACTGAAGCTTTCTTT	CATKGLDLTEAFF
TRBJ2-5	TRBD2	TRBV28	.	TGTGCCAGCAGTACTAGCGGGGGAAGCCAAGAGACCCAGTACTTC	CASSTSGGSQETQYF